This TCR beta chain was retrieved from a study of cytomegalovirus exposure and HLA in healthy donors. Study results and limitations: There were some V segments, including TRBV6-2 and TRBV6-3, excluded as indistinguishable. The classifier reportedly diagnosed cytomegalovirus status with high sensitivity and specificity. In a later analysis, most CMV-associated TCR beta chains appeared HLA-restricted. At a 0.05 false discovery rate, a later analysis found over 15,000 TCR beta sequences to be associated with HLA alleles.

This CDR3 has 14 amino acids. Germline V CDR1 and CDR2: MNHEY, SVGAGI. Trimming removed 4 bases at V and 2 bases at J, with 8 bases between. 60 Vbeta and 13 Jbeta primers were used in PCR. Data came from immunoSEQ multiplex PCR; TCRdb stores just in-frame clones and leaves some out. The sample has 120,000 or so clones; just over 65% are singletons. Concerning this clone: Its antigen is not known.

The gene calls are TRBV6-5 and TRBJ2-2; TRBD1 is a possible D gene (5 bases). Sequencing input: PBMCs. The TCR sequence derives from a man aged 18 to 29 in good health and CMV-seronegative. CDR3 region: CASSWGSNTGELFF. For the CDR3, the DNA is TGTGCCAGCAGTTGGGGCAGTAACACCGGGGAGCTGTTTTTT.